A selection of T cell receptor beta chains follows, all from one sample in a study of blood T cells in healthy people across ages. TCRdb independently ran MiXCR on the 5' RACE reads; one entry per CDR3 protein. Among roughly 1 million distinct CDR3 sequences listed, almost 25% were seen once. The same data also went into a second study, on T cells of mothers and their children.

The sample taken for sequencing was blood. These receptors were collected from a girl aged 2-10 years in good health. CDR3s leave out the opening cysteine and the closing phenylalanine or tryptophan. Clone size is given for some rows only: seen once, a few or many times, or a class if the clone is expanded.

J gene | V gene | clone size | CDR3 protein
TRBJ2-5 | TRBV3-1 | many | ASSLAGVWETQY
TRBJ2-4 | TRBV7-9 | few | ASSPGTALAKNIQY
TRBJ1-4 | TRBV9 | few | ASSDQDTDEKLF
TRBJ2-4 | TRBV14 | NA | ASSQRTPSGSRNIQY
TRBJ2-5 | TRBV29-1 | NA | SVEKRRRVAGGRKETQY
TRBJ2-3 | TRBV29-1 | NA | SACPGGTDTQY
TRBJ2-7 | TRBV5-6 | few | ASSSGFQDSYEQY
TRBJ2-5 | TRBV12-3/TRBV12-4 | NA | ASSSCGGGETQY
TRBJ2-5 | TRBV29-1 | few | SAETGRGETQY
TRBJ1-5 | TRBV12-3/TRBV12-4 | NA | ASSRQGVQH
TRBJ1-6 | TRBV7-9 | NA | ASSLAGLSENSPLH
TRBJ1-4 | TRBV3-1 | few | ASSHDRAQKKLF
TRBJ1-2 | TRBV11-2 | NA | ASSFRTGFDGYT
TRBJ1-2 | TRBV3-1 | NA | ASSPLFRGYGYT
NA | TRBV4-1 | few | ASSQDSEMVSNEQF
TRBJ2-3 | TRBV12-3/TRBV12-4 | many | ASSTDTQY
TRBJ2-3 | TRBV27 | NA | ASSSLEAPADTQY
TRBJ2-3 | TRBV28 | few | ASSLTGTSGFTDTQY
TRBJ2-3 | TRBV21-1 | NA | ASSKTADTDTQY
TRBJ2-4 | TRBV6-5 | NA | ASSHPNPGRNIQY
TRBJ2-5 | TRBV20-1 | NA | SASSFLDRETQY
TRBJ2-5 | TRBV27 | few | ASTPPSQETQY
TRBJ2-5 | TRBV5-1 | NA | ASSLISGLQETQY
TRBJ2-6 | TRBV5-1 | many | ASSFSGSGANVLT
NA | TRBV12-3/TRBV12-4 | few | ASTRGEAEDLFEQY
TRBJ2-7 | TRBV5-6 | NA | ASSLGDSVYEQY
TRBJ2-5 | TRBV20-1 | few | SARENRGPLETQY
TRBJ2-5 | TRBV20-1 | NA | SASDRLAWETQY
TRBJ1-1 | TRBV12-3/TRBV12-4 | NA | ASTDWGTGNTEAF
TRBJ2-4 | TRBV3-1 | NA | ASSQDQGSWNIQY
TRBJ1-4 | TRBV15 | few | ATSRDRRGEKLF
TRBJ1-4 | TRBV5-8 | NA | ASSLEAGDGEKLF
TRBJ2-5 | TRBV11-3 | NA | ASSLYRAEETQY
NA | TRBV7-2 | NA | ASSHGRETPGNEQF
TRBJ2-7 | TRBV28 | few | AATPPGTSYEQY
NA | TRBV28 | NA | ASSRGIIPYEQY
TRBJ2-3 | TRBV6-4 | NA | ASSEYYPRTHTQY